Presented here are 27 T cell receptor beta chains from one specimen sequenced in a study of prognosis after radiotherapy for stage I lung cancer. Two-round multiplex PCR, the amplification method, yielded TCR beta CDR3 from genomic DNA. Used in first-round PCR were primers specific to each TRBV and TRBJ gene. TCRdb analysed the multiplex PCR reads with MiXCR anew, one entry per CDR3 protein. The sample shows approximately 26,000 distinct CDR3 sequences, roughly two fifths of them seen only once. The starting material was PBMCs, obtained before or after stereotactic body radiation therapy (not recorded which). The origin of the receptors is a donor of 50 years or more with non-small cell lung cancer.

This clonotype has at least ten counts. This chain connects TRBV19 to TRBJ1-5, with unresolved D. This CDR3 has 17 residues. V lost 5 bases and J lost 6, with 23 bases in between. In germline, CDR1 is LNHDA, CDR2 SQIVND (reference sequence). CDR3 loop: CASSSASYLGRGQPQHF. CDR3 bases: TGTGCCAGTAGTTCCGCATCCTACCTTGGACGGGGTCAGCCCCAGCATTTT.

There are many counts of this clonotype. This may come from a read error, since a much larger clone is one base off. This chain joins TRBV11-2 and TRBJ2-1; 7 bases line up with TRBD1. The CDR3 loop spans 13 amino acids. Germline V CDR1 and CDR2: SGHAT, FQNNGV. The CDR3 region has the DNA TGTGCCACCGGGACAGAACTCTACAATGAGCGGTTCTTC. Translated, it gives CATGTELYNERFF.

The chain combines TRBV6-2 or TRBV6-3 with TRBJ1-5; 7 bases agree with TRBD1. Trimming at V came to 5 bases and at J to 4 bases, leaving 5 bases not matched to a gene. The germline CDR1 and CDR2 sequences are MNHEY and SVGEGT. The CDR3 length is 14 residues. The CDR3 sequence: CASSTGQKNQPQHF. In nucleotides, the CDR3 is TGTGCCAGCAGTACGGGACAGAAAAATCAGCCCCAGCATTTT.

This chain joins TRBV11-2 and TRBJ1-6, with 7 bases fitting TRBD1. V was pared by 0 bases and J by 8 bases, with 4 bases of the junction left unmatched. The CDR3 loop spans 15 amino acids. Germline lookup yields CDR1 SGHAT and CDR2 FQNNGV. The CDR3 here is CASSLEAGGHSPLHF. For the CDR3, the DNA is TGTGCCAGCAGCTTAGAAGCAGGGGGACATTCACCCCTCCACTTT.

The J gene is TRBJ2-2, the V gene TRBV7-8; the D gene is possibly TRBD2 (6 bases). Germline CDR1 SGHVS, CDR2 FQNEAQ. The CDR3 is 16 amino acids. Trimming removed 1 base at V and 2 bases at J, with 11 bases between. The CDR3 spells CASSLGLADNTGELFF. In DNA form, the CDR3 reads TGTGCCAGCAGCTTAGGCTTAGCGGACAACACCGGGGAGCTGTTTTTT.

This clonotype was seen only a few times. This sequence joins TRBV7-2 and TRBJ2-7; 9 bases map to TRBD2. This CDR3 has 15 amino acids. Losses at the gene ends were 5 bases for V and 2 bases for J; bases not matched to a gene: 7. The V gene's germline CDR1 is SGHTA and CDR2 FQGNSA. The CDR3: CASSRGAGGTYEQYF. The CDR3 DNA is TGTGCCAGCAGCCGTGGAGCGGGGGGTACCTACGAGCAGTACTTC.

This clonotype was counted at least ten times. The chain combines TRBV7-9 with TRBJ1-1; D gene unclear. Between the trimmed V and J ends, which lost 2 bases and 3 bases, there was a span of 7 bases. This CDR3 contains 13 residues. Germline CDR1 reads SEHNR; CDR2 reads FQNEAQ (reference sequence). The CDR3 region has the DNA TGTGCCAGCAGCTTACGGGGTCACACTGAAGCTTTCTTT. Translated: CASSLRGHTEAFF.

Only a few counts were recorded for this clonotype. A much larger clone differs by one base, so this may be a read error. The chain employs TRBV7-3 and TRBJ2-1; possible D gene TRBD2, 6 bases. Germline V gene lookup returns CDR1 SGHTA and CDR2 FQGTGA. The CDR3 consists of 12 residues. CDR3 coding DNA: TGTACCAGCAGCTTTAGTAGCGGTGAGCAGTTCTTC. This sequence encodes CTSSFSSGEQFF.

Points on this clonotype: Since a far larger clone is one base different, this is likely a read error. V usage is TRBV6-4 and J usage is TRBJ2-3; tentative D call: TRBD1 (7 bases). CDR1 and CDR2 from the germline V gene are MRHNA and SNTAGT. This CDR3 is built from 15 residues. V lost 3 bases and J 4 bases, leaving 14 bases between the germline ends. CDR3 sequence (DNA): TGTGCCAGCAGTGAGGAGGGGGCTGTGGCAGATACGCAGTATTTT. Translated: CASSEEGAVADTQYF.

This clonotype is classed as medium-sized. This sequence joins TRBV27 and TRBJ2-1, with D tentatively TRBD2 (5 bases). The germline V gene encodes CDR1 MNHEY and CDR2 SMNVEV (reference sequence). CDR3 length: 15 amino acids. V shed 7 bases and J shed 5 bases, with 18 bases lying between them. The CDR3 protein is CASNLLRAGHNEQFF. CDR3 in DNA: TGTGCCAGCAACCTATTGCGGGCGGGCCACAATGAGCAGTTCTTC.

Many counts were recorded for this clonotype. It may be a read error: a sequence one base away is much more abundant. This chain joins TRBV6-4 and TRBJ2-1, with 7 bases fitting TRBD2. Germline CDR1 is MRHNA and CDR2 is SNTAGT. There are 16 residues in the CDR3. The CDR3 spells CASTPAGGAGMDERFF. Here the CDR3 DNA reads TGTGCCAGCACCCCAGCCGGCGGAGCGGGAATGGATGAGCGGTTCTTC.

As to this clonotype: Just one base apart from a much larger clone, this may be a read error. This rearrangement joins TRBV29-1 to TRBJ2-5; 7 bases are shared with TRBD1. Germline V gene sequence: CDR1 SQVTM, CDR2 ANQGSEA. Germline trimming cut 6 bases from V and 5 bases from J; bases unmatched to any gene: 12. The CDR3 contains 14 residues. CDR3 protein: CSVDGTVEKETQYF. In DNA, the CDR3 is TGCAGCGTCGACGGGACAGTGGAAAAGGAGACCCAGTACTTC.

This clonotype was detected ten times or more. Just one base apart from a much larger clone, this may be a read error. The rearrangement uses TRBV4-1 and TRBJ2-7; 11 bases match TRBD2. The V gene's germline CDR1 is MGHRA and CDR2 YSYEKL. The CDR3 is 15 amino acids. This chain's CDR3 is CAGSHEGLADYEQYF. CDR3 nucleotide sequence: TGCGCCGGCAGCCACGAGGGACTAGCGGACTACGAGCAGTACTTC.

By sample fraction, this clonotype is medium-sized (0.01 to 0.1%). V gene TRBV5-1 combines with J gene TRBJ1-2, with TRBD1 as a possible D gene (6 bases). The CDR3 length is 15 residues. Looked up from germline, CDR1 is SGHRS and CDR2 is YFSETQ. Trimming took off 1 base at V and 1 base at J, with 11 bases between the two ends. CDR3 loop: CASSLNTGSNYGYTF. The CDR3 DNA reads TGCGCCAGCAGCTTGAACACAGGGAGTAACTATGGCTACACCTTC.

The chain recombines TRBV24-1 with TRBJ2-2; 9 nucleotides align to TRBD1. Germline assignment: CDR1 KGHDR and CDR2 SFDVKD. V was clipped by 9 bases and J by 3 bases; unmatched bases: 10. The CDR3 sequence is 16 residues long. The CDR3 region is CATGGDRDSDTGELFF. In DNA, the CDR3 is TGTGCCACCGGAGGGGACAGGGACAGCGACACCGGGGAGCTGTTTTTT.

With respect to this clonotype: Since a far larger clone is one base different, this is likely a read error. The rearrangement links TRBV3-1 to TRBJ2-5, with D possibly being TRBD1 or TRBD2 (6 bases each). V lost 1 base, J lost 11 bases, and 17 bases lay in between. The CDR3 length is 14 residues. From germline, CDR1 is LGHDT and CDR2 YNNKEL (reference sequence). CDR3 loop: CASSQGEGGWEQYF. The CDR3 DNA follows: TGTGCCAGCAGCCAAGGTGAGGGGGGCTGGGAGCAGTACTTC.

V gene TRBV5-1 combines with J gene TRBJ1-2, with D hard to call. This CDR3 has 16 residues. Germline loops: CDR1 SGHRS, CDR2 YFSETQ. V was pared by 3 bases and J by 8 bases, with 23 bases between. CDR3 residues: CASSSVTQQWRSGYTF. CDR3 bases: TGCGCCAGCAGCTCCGTGACCCAACAGTGGAGGTCGGGCTACACCTTC.

Regarding this clonotype: A much larger clone differs from this one at a single base, so this may be a read error. The V gene is TRBV6-1, the J gene TRBJ2-7, with 8 nucleotides matching TRBD2. CDR1 is MNHNS, CDR2 SASEGT, per germline. The CDR3 runs 15 residues. CDR3 residues: CASGRGLAGSYGQYV. CDR3 nucleotides: TGTGCCAGCGGGCGTGGACTAGCTGGCAGCTACGGGCAGTACGTC.

As for this clonotype: This may come from a read error, since a much larger clone is one base off. The chain carries TRBV20-1 and TRBJ2-5; weak D call: TRBD1 (6 bases). V gave up 5 bases and J gave up 7 bases, with 14 bases separating them. This CDR3 has 12 amino acids. The germline V gene encodes CDR1 DFQATT and CDR2 SNEGSKA (reference sequence). CDR3 amino acids: CSALVQGGTQYF. The DNA for the CDR3 is TGCAGTGCTCTCGTACAGGGTGGGACCCAGTACTTC.

On this clonotype: Since a much larger clone is just one base distant, this may be a read error. The chain couples TRBV29-1 to TRBJ2-3; 7 nucleotides match TRBD2. This CDR3 spans 16 amino acids. Trimming at V came to 6 bases and at J to 6 bases, leaving 18 bases not matched to a gene. Germline CDR1 SQVTM, CDR2 ANQGSEA. CDR3 coding DNA: TGCAGCGTCGTTGGGGGGGAAAGCTGGGGAGGGGATACGCAGTATTTT. Protein: CSVVGGESWGGDTQYF.

Remarks on this clonotype: A far bigger clonotype differs at one base, so this is likely a read error. V gene TRBV6-4 combines with J gene TRBJ1-6, with no clear D. The CDR3 sequence is 16 residues long. Trimming pared 5 bases from V and 7 bases from J, leaving 18 bases between. In germline, CDR1 is MRHNA, CDR2 SNTAGT. The CDR3 loop reads CASSSPMGLGNSPLHF. DNA for the CDR3: TGTGCCAGCAGTTCCCCTATGGGTTTGGGAAATTCACCCCTCCACTTT.

This clonotype was observed at least ten times. The rearrangement links TRBV7-9 to TRBJ1-4; no reliable D call. Per germline, CDR1 SEHNR and CDR2 FQNEAQ (reference sequence). This CDR3 spans 15 amino acids. V gave up 11 bases and J gave up 0 bases, with 16 bases separating them. The CDR3 coding sequence is TGTGCCGGCGCAACGACCGCCGCAACTAATGAAAAACTGTTTTTT. It codes for CAGATTAATNEKLFF.

At least ten counts were recorded for this clonotype. The chain is built from TRBV7-3 and TRBJ2-5; either TRBD1 or TRBD2 may fit D (5 bases each). From germline, CDR1 is SGHTA and CDR2 FQGTGA. V was trimmed by 1 base and J by 5 bases, leaving 14 bases between them. The CDR3 sequence is 15 residues long. DNA for the CDR3: TGTGCCAGCAGCTTAAGGGGACGGGTCGGCGAGACCCAGTACTTC. This sequence encodes CASSLRGRVGETQYF.

Points on this clonotype: The CDR3 ends on some other residue instead of the conserved phenylalanine or tryptophan, so this is likely a read error. The rearrangement joins TRBV30 to TRBJ2-5; D perhaps matches TRBD2 (6 bases). The germline V and J ends were trimmed by 3 bases and 6 bases, with 11 bases remaining between them. Germline-derived CDR1 and CDR2 are GTSNPN and SVGIG (reference sequence). The CDR3 contains 12 residues. The CDR3 spells CAWRRGAKTQYS. The CDR3 DNA reads TGTGCCTGGAGGCGCGGGGCGAAGACCCAGTACTCC.

This clonotype came up many times. V is TRBV20-1 and J is TRBJ2-1; D possibly matches TRBD1 or TRBD2 (5 bases each). The germline V gene has CDR1 DFQATT and CDR2 SNEGSKA (reference sequence). The ends were cut back, 5 bases at V and 8 bases at J, with 19 bases in the middle. The CDR3 has 14 amino acids. CDR3 sequence reads: CSARLRDPWDEQFF. The CDR3 DNA is TGCAGTGCTCGCCTCCGGGACCCCTGGGATGAGCAGTTCTTC.

This clonotype is medium-sized in the sample. The chain carries TRBV11-2 and TRBJ1-1; TRBD1 agrees at 9 bases. CDR1 is SGHAT and CDR2 is FQNNGV in the germline V gene. This CDR3 comprises 15 residues. V lost 5 bases, J lost 0 bases, and 4 bases stayed unmatched. The chain's CDR3 is CASSKRQGVNTEAFF. CDR3 nucleotide sequence: TGTGCCAGCAGCAAACGACAGGGGGTGAACACTGAAGCTTTCTTT.

This clonotype was counted many times. Written as DNA, the CDR3 is TGTGCCAGCGGAGTAAGAGGGGCTAATAGCAATCAGCCCCAGCATTTT. This encodes CASGVRGANSNQPQHF. The V gene is TRBV19, the J gene TRBJ1-5, with a tentative D call TRBD1 (5 bases). The CDR3 consists of 16 residues. Between the trimmed V and J ends, which lost 9 bases and 0 bases, there was a span of 18 bases. Looked up from germline, CDR1 is LNHDA and CDR2 is SQIVND (reference sequence).